Listed below are T cell receptor beta chains from one sample, sequenced in a study of blood T cell repertoires in COVID-19. The repertoire was sequenced with immunoSEQ multiplex PCR; TCRdb's copy has only in-frame clones and lacks some. The sample has 70,000 to 95,000 clones, roughly 78% seen once. Sequencing was done on a sample of peripheral blood. Receptors originate from a human donor in a cohort sampled during active COVID-19. The CDR3 runs from the conserved cysteine through the conserved F or W. Fields, in order: J gene, clone size, D gene, V gene, CDR3 protein, CDR3 DNA. A D gene is named only where the DNA matches it firmly. Clone size is not always given. Where it is, it says once, few, many or a class for expanded clones.

J: TRBJ2-7
size: many
D: .
V: TRBV29-1
CDR3: CSFRPTNNYEQYF
DNA: TGCAGCTTCCGTCCCACTAATAACTACGAGCAGTACTTC

J: TRBJ2-1
size: .
D: TRBD1
V: TRBV5-6
CDR3: CASSLDRVNEQFF
DNA: TGTGCCAGCAGCTTAGACAGGGTGAATGAGCAGTTCTTC

J: TRBJ1-2
size: once
D: TRBD1
V: TRBV14
CDR3: CANPRTGGNYGYTF
DNA: TGTGCCAACCCTAGGACAGGAGGTAACTATGGCTACACCTTC

J: TRBJ2-5
size: .
D: .
V: TRBV28
CDR3: CASRGNWETQYF
DNA: TGTGCCAGCCGAGGTAATTGGGAGACCCAGTACTTC

J: TRBJ2-5
size: .
D: TRBD2
V: TRBV28
CDR3: CASKFARAGERERETQYF
DNA: TGTGCCAGCAAATTTGCGAGAGCGGGGGAGAGGGAACGAGAGACCCAGTACTTC

J: TRBJ2-1
size: .
D: TRBD1
V: TRBV4-1
CDR3: CASSFTNQQGGIRNEQFF
DNA: TGCGCCAGCAGCTTCACGAATCAACAGGGGGGCATTCGGAATGAGCAGTTCTTC

J: TRBJ2-6
size: many
D: .
V: TRBV19
CDR3: CASSIEAGTGANVLTF
DNA: TGTGCCAGTAGTATAGAGGCAGGGACTGGGGCCAACGTCCTGACTTTC

J: TRBJ1-1
size: .
D: .
V: TRBV4-1
CDR3: CASSLVSRGNTEAFF
DNA: TGCGCCAGCAGCCTTGTATCAAGGGGGAACACTGAAGCTTTCTTT

J: TRBJ1-2
size: .
D: TRBD1
V: TRBV3-1/TRBV3-2
CDR3: CASSHRTQGGGYTF
DNA: TGTGCCAGCAGCCACCGAACACAGGGGGGAGGCTACACCTTC

J: TRBJ2-7
size: .
D: .
V: TRBV28
CDR3: CASSLEWRPYEQYF
DNA: TGTGCCAGCAGTTTAGAGTGGAGGCCCTACGAGCAGTACTTC

J: TRBJ1-6
size: few
D: .
V: TRBV6-4
CDR3: CASRASGTSYNSPLHF
DNA: TGTGCCAGCCGTGCATCAGGAACCTCCTATAATTCACCCCTCCACTTT

J: TRBJ2-3
size: .
D: TRBD2
V: TRBV11-2
CDR3: CASSRGGSTDTQYF
DNA: TGTGCCAGCAGCCGGGGGGGATCCACAGATACGCAGTATTTT

J: TRBJ1-4
size: .
D: TRBD1
V: TRBV20-1
CDR3: CSASAASGQSYEKLFF
DNA: TGCAGTGCTAGTGCGGCGTCGGGACAGTCTTATGAAAAACTGTTTTTT

J: TRBJ1-2
size: .
D: .
V: TRBV5-1
CDR3: CASSPVGRSGYTF
DNA: TGCGCCAGCAGCCCAGTGGGGCGGTCTGGCTACACCTTC

J: TRBJ2-1
size: few
D: TRBD2
V: TRBV5-1
CDR3: CASSKDPSGGAYNEQFF
DNA: TGCGCCAGCAGCAAGGACCCAAGTGGGGGGGCCTACAATGAGCAGTTCTTC

J: TRBJ2-7
size: .
D: .
V: TRBV25-1
CDR3: CASSDQGGGQYEQYF
DNA: TGTGCCAGCAGTGATCAGGGCGGGGGACAATACGAGCAGTACTTC

J: TRBJ2-3
size: .
D: .
V: TRBV11-2
CDR3: CASSSMGPVDTQYF
DNA: TGTGCCAGCAGCTCTATGGGGCCGGTAGATACGCAGTATTTT

J: TRBJ1-2
size: .
D: TRBD1
V: TRBV5-6
CDR3: CASSPKDRGVVYGYTF
DNA: TGTGCCAGCAGCCCGAAAGACAGGGGTGTCGTCTATGGCTACACCTTC

J: TRBJ2-5
size: .
D: .
V: TRBV28
CDR3: CASSLVGGGRQYF
DNA: TGTGCCAGCAGTTTGGTGGGGGGAGGTCGGCAGTACTTC

J: TRBJ2-3
size: .
D: TRBD1
V: TRBV27
CDR3: CASRDRVGTDTQYF
DNA: TGTGCCAGCAGGGACAGGGTTGGAACAGATACGCAGTATTTT

J: TRBJ1-6
size: .
D: .
V: TRBV9
CDR3: CASSVSEVSGSPLHF
DNA: TGTGCCAGCAGCGTATCGGAGGTAAGTGGCTCACCCCTCCACTTT

J: TRBJ2-1
size: .
D: .
V: TRBV11-2
CDR3: CASGGWANEQFF
DNA: TGTGCCAGCGGTGGGTGGGCGAATGAGCAGTTCTTC

J: TRBJ1-5
size: .
D: .
V: TRBV6-1
CDR3: CASSEALNPHQTTGQPQHF
DNA: TGTGCCAGCAGTGAAGCCCTAAATCCACACCAAACTACGGGTCAGCCCCAGCATTTT

J: TRBJ1-5
size: .
D: .
V: TRBV18
CDR3: CASSPQQGRDQPQHF
DNA: TGTGCCAGCTCACCACAACAGGGTCGGGATCAGCCCCAGCATTTT

J: TRBJ2-3
size: .
D: TRBD2
V: TRBV27
CDR3: CASSPLGAGGPEDTQYF
DNA: TGTGCCAGCAGCCCATTGGGAGCGGGGGGGCCGGAAGATACGCAGTATTTT

J: TRBJ2-1
size: once
D: TRBD1
V: TRBV27
CDR3: CASSLAGGYEQFF
DNA: TGTGCCAGCAGTTTGGCAGGGGGTTATGAGCAGTTCTTC

J: TRBJ2-7
size: .
D: .
V: TRBV7-6
CDR3: CASSSLDSREQYF
DNA: TGTGCCAGCAGCTCCTTGGACAGTCGCGAGCAGTACTTC

J: TRBJ1-1
size: .
D: .
V: TRBV6-6
CDR3: CASSYSTLNTEAFF
DNA: TGTGCCAGCAGTTACTCGACACTGAACACTGAAGCTTTCTTT

J: TRBJ2-7
size: .
D: TRBD2
V: TRBV11-2
CDR3: CASSSLAGGRNEQYF
DNA: TGTGCCAGCAGCAGTCTAGCGGGGGGTCGCAACGAGCAGTACTTC

J: TRBJ1-3
size: .
D: .
V: TRBV28
CDR3: CASSLDRISGNTIYF
DNA: TGTGCCAGCAGTTTAGACAGGATCTCTGGAAACACCATATATTTT

J: TRBJ1-5
size: once
D: .
V: TRBV2
CDR3: CASSDRVADQPQHF
DNA: TGTGCCAGCAGTGACAGGGTTGCGGATCAGCCCCAGCATTTT

J: TRBJ2-3
size: .
D: TRBD2
V: TRBV4-2
CDR3: CASSQVWKVASGALTDTQYF
DNA: TGTGCCAGCAGCCAAGTGTGGAAGGTGGCTAGCGGGGCCCTCACAGATACGCAGTATTTT

J: TRBJ1-2
size: .
D: TRBD1
V: TRBV3-1/TRBV3-2
CDR3: CASSRGTGISYTF
DNA: TGTGCCAGCAGCCGTGGGACAGGGATTAGCTACACCTTC

J: TRBJ2-7
size: once
D: TRBD1
V: TRBV11-2
CDR3: CASSSNPGQGGSEQYF
DNA: TGTGCCAGCAGCTCCAATCCGGGACAGGGGGGCTCGGAGCAGTACTTC

J: TRBJ2-2
size: .
D: TRBD1
V: TRBV10-3
CDR3: CAIRTQGAGELFF
DNA: TGTGCCATCAGAACACAGGGGGCCGGGGAGCTGTTTTTT

J: TRBJ1-1
size: .
D: .
V: TRBV3-1/TRBV3-2
CDR3: CASSPSMWLYTEAFF
DNA: TGTGCCAGCAGCCCCTCTATGTGGTTATACACTGAAGCTTTCTTT

J: TRBJ2-3
size: once
D: .
V: TRBV7-2
CDR3: CASSLLGPDTQYF
DNA: TGTGCCAGCAGCTTATTGGGGCCAGATACGCAGTATTTT

J: TRBJ2-1
size: once
D: .
V: TRBV4-1
CDR3: CASSPRGELYNEQFF
DNA: TGCGCCAGCAGCCCACGGGGAGAATTATACAATGAGCAGTTCTTC

J: TRBJ1-2
size: .
D: .
V: TRBV5-1
CDR3: CASSLGDTLGYGYTF
DNA: TGCGCCAGCAGCTTGGGGGACACGCTCGGCTATGGCTACACCTTC

J: TRBJ2-7
size: .
D: .
V: TRBV11-2
CDR3: CASSPQVNAYEQYF
DNA: TGTGCCAGCAGCCCGCAGGTGAATGCCTACGAGCAGTACTTC

J: TRBJ1-1
size: .
D: TRBD1
V: TRBV5-1
CDR3: CASSLGTGDRGTEAFF
DNA: TGCGCCAGCAGCTTGGGGACAGGGGATCGGGGGACTGAAGCTTTCTTT

J: TRBJ1-1
size: .
D: TRBD1
V: TRBV18
CDR3: CASSPYEGQGPIMNTEAFF
DNA: TGTGCCAGCTCACCATATGAGGGACAGGGCCCGATCATGAACACTGAAGCTTTCTTT

J: TRBJ1-5
size: few
D: .
V: TRBV4-1
CDR3: CASSQDFAGSNQPQHF
DNA: TGCGCCAGCAGCCAAGATTTTGCGGGGAGCAATCAGCCCCAGCATTTT

J: TRBJ2-1
size: .
D: TRBD2
V: TRBV2
CDR3: CASSRKRGRDNEQFF
DNA: TGTGCCAGCAGTCGTAAGCGGGGGCGGGACAATGAGCAGTTCTTC